A single sample gave rise to the 9 T cell receptor beta chains below, sequenced in a study of T-cell memory formation after mild COVID-19. From the 5' RACE reads, TCRdb called clonotypes with MiXCR, one entry per CDR3 protein. The sample lists about 350,000 distinct CDR3 sequences; about an eighth were seen once. The sample comprised PBMCs or a T cell subset sorted from them (not recorded which). The source of these receptors is a man aged 18 to 30 who had mild COVID-19 (a few samples of this study predate the infection). Cell type and time point are not known.

The chain carries TRBV2 and TRBJ1-6; D uncertain. Germline CDR1 reads SNHLY; CDR2 reads FYNNEI. With 6 bases removed from V and 9 bases from J, the gap between germline ends came to 12 bases. The CDR3 contains 13 residues. CDR3 coding DNA: TGTGCCAGCAGGGACCAACGCCTTTCACCCCTCCACTTT. Its protein is CASRDQRLSPLHF.

This clonotype was found many times. This chain uses TRBV4-3 with TRBJ2-3; 9 bases align to TRBD1. Germline CDR1 LGHNA, CDR2 YSLEER. The V and J ends lost 0 bases and 2 bases, in that order; junction bases with no gene match: 3. The CDR3 covers 16 residues. The CDR3: CASSQDGTGITDTQYF. DNA for the CDR3: TGCGCCAGCAGCCAAGACGGGACAGGGATCACAGATACGCAGTATTTT.

The chain carries TRBV20-1 and TRBJ2-1; TRBD2 agrees at 9 bases. Germline-derived CDR1 and CDR2 are DFQATT and SNEGSKA (reference sequence). This CDR3 has 15 residues. The V gene end was trimmed by 6 bases and the J gene end by 2 bases; junction bases not matched to a gene: 8. The CDR3 here is CSAPSGTSTYNEQFF. The CDR3 DNA follows: TGCAGTGCCCCGTCCGGGACTAGCACCTACAATGAGCAGTTCTTC.

V gene TRBV7-2 combines with J gene TRBJ2-5; 9 bases map to TRBD2. Germline V gives CDR1 SGHTA, CDR2 FQGNSA. The CDR3 covers 15 residues. V shed 3 bases, J shed 1 base, and the junction held 3 bases outside the gene matches. The CDR3 loop reads CASSFRRGGQETQYF. The DNA of the CDR3 is TGTGCCAGCAGCTTCCGGCGGGGGGGCCAAGAGACCCAGTACTTC. Using reference TRBV7-2 and TRBJ2-5 for the parts outside the CDR3, the full variable domain is GAGVSQSPSNKVTEKGKDVELRCDPISGHTALYWYRQSLGQGLEFLIYFQGNSAPDKSGLPSDRFSAERTGGSVSTLTIQRTQQEDSAVYLCASSFRRGGQETQYFGPGTRLLVL.

This clonotype was detected only a few times. J is TRBJ1-3 and V is TRBV28; D might be TRBD1 (5 bases). Germline V gene lookup returns CDR1 MDHEN and CDR2 SYDVKM. V lost 2 bases and J lost 7, with 12 bases in between. This CDR3 is 14 amino acids long. The DNA of the CDR3 is TGTGCCAGCAGTTTACGGGGGATCGGGAACACCATATATTTT. Residues: CASSLRGIGNTIYF.

The sample holds many counts of this clonotype. This chain links TRBV3-2 with TRBJ2-7; the D call in the table, TRBD1, was not verified against the DNA. TRBV3-2 is annotated as a pseudogene. The CDR3 loop spans 14 amino acids. The CDR3 sequence: CASSQETGGYEQYV. DNA of the CDR3: TGTGCCAGCAGCCAAGAGACAGGGGGCTACGAGCAGTACGTC.

This clonotype was recorded a few times. V usage is TRBV6-2 or TRBV6-3 and J usage is TRBJ2-7; D not certain. V gave up 5 bases and J gave up 0 bases, with 14 bases separating them. CDR3 size: 15 residues. In germline, CDR1 is MNHEY, CDR2 SVGEGT. CDR3 nucleotide sequence: TGTGCCAGCAGTCGAATACGCAGCTACTCCTACGAGCAGTACTTC. Residues: CASSRIRSYSYEQYF.

The chain employs TRBV5-1 and TRBJ2-2; 8 nucleotides agree with TRBD1. V dropped 0 bases and J dropped 4; count of bases not matched to a gene: 5. The CDR3 totals 16 residues. The germline V gene encodes CDR1 SGHRS and CDR2 YFSETQ. The CDR3 spells CASSLVDRATTGELFF. CDR3 nucleotides: TGCGCCAGCAGCTTGGTGGACAGGGCCACCACCGGGGAGCTGTTTTTT.

The chain recombines TRBV5-1 with TRBJ2-5; TRBD1 matches 7 bases. Germline V gene lookup returns CDR1 SGHRS and CDR2 YFSETQ. CDR3 size: 15 residues. V lost 4 bases, J lost 2 bases, and 8 bases stayed unmatched. In DNA, the CDR3 is TGCGCCAGCAGCGATTATGGGACAGAGCAAGAGACCCAGTACTTC. Its protein product is CASSDYGTEQETQYF.